The T cell receptor (beta chain) described here comes from a study of T cell repertoires in cytomegalovirus infection. Study at large: From public TCR beta signatures came an indication of both CMV infection and matching HLA type.

TCRdb ran MiXCR on the reads and lists one entry per CDR3 protein. Altogether about 160,000 distinct CDR3 sequences are present, 15% to 20% being singletons, with the ten largest covering under 20%. With V trimmed by 4 bases and J by 2 bases, 7 bases remained unmatched. This CDR3 is built from 14 residues. Germline CDR1 reads SQVTM; CDR2 reads ANQGSEA. About this clonotype: Its antigen is not identified.

The study's findings and limits: Summed frequency of shared TCR beta families picked out CMV carriers who also had the relevant HLA. The ex vivo response was dominated by HLA-C-restricted CMV-specific TCR beta clonotypes.

Input material: CD8+ T cells from PBMCs. This clonotype originated in a human donor in good health (CMV status not recorded). Some clones in this sample may be carry-over from other donors' samples. The V and J genes are TRBV29-1 and TRBJ1-1, with 7 bases identical to TRBD1. CDR3: CSVAGTAKNTEAFF. CDR3 nucleotides: TGCAGCGTTGCCGGGACAGCTAAAAACACTGAAGCTTTCTTT.